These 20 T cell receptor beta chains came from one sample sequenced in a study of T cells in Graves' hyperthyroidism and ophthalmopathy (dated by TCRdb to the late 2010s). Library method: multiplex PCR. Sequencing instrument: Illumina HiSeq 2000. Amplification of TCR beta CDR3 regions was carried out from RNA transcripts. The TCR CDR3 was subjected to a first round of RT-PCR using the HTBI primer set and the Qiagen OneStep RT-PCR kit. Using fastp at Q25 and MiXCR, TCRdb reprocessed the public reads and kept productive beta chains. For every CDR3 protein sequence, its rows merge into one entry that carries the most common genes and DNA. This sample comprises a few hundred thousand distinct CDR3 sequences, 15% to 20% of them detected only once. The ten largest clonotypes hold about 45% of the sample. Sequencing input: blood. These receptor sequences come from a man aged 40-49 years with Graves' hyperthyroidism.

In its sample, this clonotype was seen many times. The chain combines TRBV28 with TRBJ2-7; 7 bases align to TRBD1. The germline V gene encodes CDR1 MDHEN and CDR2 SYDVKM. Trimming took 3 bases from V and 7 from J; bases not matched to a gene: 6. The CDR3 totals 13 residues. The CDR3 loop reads CASSFVRTGEQYF. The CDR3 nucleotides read TGTGCCAGCAGTTTCGTAAGGACAGGAGAGCAGTACTTC.

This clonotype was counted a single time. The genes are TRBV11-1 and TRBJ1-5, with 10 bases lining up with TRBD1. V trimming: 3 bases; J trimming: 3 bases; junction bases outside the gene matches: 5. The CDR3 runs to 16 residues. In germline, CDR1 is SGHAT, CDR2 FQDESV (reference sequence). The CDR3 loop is CASSFRGQGYNQPQHF. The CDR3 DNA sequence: TGTGCCAGCAGCTTCCGGGGACAGGGGTACAATCAGCCCCAGCATTTT.

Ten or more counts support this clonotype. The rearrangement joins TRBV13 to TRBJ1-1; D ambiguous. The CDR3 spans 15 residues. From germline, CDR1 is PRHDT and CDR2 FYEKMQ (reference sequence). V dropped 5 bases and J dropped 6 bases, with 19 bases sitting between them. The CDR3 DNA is TGTGCCAGCAGCCCAAACGATGGGAGGTCGGCTGAAGCTTTCTTT. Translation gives CASSPNDGRSAEAFF.

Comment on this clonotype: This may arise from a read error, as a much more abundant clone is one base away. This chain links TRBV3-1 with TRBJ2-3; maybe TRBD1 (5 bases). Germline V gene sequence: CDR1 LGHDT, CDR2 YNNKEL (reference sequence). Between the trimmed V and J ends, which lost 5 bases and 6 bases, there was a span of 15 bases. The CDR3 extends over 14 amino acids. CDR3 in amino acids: CASSAQDIKDTQYF. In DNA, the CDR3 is TGTGCCAGCAGCGCCCAGGACATCAAGGATACGCAGTATTTT.

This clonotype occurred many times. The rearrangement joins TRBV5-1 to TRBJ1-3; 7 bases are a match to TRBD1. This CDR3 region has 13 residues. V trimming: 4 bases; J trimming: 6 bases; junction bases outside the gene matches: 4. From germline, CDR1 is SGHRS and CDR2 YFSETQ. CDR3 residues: CASSPGQQNTIYF. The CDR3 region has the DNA TGCGCCAGCAGCCCGGGACAGCAAAACACCATATATTTT.

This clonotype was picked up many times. The CDR3 DNA is TGTGCCAGCAGCCCCAGGGGGGGGGGAGACAATGAGCAGTTCTTC. Its translation: CASSPRGGGDNEQFF. The chain uses TRBV6-2 or TRBV6-3 and TRBJ2-1, with D perhaps matching TRBD1 or TRBD2 (7 bases each). Per germline, CDR1 MNHEY and CDR2 SVGEGT. V was pared by 6 bases and J by 5 bases, with 17 bases between. The CDR3 runs 15 residues.

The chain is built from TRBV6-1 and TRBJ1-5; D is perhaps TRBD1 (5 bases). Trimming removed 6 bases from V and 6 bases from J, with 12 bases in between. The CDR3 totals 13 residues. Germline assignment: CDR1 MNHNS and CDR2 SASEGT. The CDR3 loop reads CASSQTVVQPQHF. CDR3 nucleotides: TGTGCCAGCAGCCAGACAGTAGTTCAGCCCCAGCATTTT.

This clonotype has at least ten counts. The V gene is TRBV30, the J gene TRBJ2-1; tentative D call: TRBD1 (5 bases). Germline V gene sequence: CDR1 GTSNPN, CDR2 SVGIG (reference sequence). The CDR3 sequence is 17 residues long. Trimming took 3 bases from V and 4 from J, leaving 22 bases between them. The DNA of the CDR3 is TGTGCCTGGAGCGGCGGAGCTGGGGCGCCCCTTTACAATGAGCAGTTCTTC. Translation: CAWSGGAGAPLYNEQFF.

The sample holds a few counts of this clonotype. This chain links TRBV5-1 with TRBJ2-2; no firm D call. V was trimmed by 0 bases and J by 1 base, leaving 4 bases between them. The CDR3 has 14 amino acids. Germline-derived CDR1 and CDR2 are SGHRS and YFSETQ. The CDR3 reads CASSLEQNTGELFF. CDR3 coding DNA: TGCGCCAGCAGCTTGGAACAGAACACCGGGGAGCTGTTTTTT.

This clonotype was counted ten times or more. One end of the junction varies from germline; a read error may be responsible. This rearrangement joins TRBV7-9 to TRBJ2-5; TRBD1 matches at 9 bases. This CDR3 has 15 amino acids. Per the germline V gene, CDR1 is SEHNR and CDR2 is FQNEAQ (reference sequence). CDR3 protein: CASRGYRGQAETQYF. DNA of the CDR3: TGTGCTAGCAGAGGATACAGGGGGCAGGCAGAGACCCAGTACTTC.

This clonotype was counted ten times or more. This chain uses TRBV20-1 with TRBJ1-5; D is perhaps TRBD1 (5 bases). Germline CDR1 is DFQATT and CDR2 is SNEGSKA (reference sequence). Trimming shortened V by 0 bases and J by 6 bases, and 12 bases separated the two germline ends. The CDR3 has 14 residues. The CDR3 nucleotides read TGCAGTGCTAGAGATGGGGGTCGGAGTCAGCCCCAGCATTTT. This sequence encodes CSARDGGRSQPQHF.

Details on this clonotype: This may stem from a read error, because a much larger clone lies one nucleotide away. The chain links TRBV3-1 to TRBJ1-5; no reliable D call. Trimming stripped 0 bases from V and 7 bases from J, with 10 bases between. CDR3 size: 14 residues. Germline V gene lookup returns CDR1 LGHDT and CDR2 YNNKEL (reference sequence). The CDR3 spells CASSQDRSGQPQHF. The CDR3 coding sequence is TGTGCCAGCAGCCAAGATCGTTCGGGACAGCCCCAGCATTTT.

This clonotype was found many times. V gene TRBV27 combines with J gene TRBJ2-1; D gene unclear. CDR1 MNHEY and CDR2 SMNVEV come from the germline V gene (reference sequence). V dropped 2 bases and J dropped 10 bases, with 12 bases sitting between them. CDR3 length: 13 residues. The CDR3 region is CASSLIPSGEQFF. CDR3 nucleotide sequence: TGTGCCAGCAGTTTAATCCCATCAGGCGAGCAGTTCTTC.

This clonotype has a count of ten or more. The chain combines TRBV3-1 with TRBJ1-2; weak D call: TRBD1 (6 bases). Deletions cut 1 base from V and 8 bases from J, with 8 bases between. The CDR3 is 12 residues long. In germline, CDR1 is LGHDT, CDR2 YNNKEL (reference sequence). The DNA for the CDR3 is TGTGCCAGCAGCCAAGCTGACAGGGGCTACACCTTC. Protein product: CASSQADRGYTF. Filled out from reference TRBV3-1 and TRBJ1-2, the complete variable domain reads DTAVSQTPKYLVTQMGNDKSIKCEQNLGHDTMYWYKQDSKKFLKIMFSYNNKELIINETVPNRFSPKSPDKAHLNLHINSLELGDSAVYFCASSQADRGYTFGSGTRLTVV.

The CDR3 loop reads CSVDTGHTGELFF. The CDR3 nucleotides read TGCAGCGTTGACACAGGGCACACCGGGGAGCTGTTTTTT. V and J are TRBV29-1 and TRBJ2-2; D might be TRBD1 (6 bases). The germline V gene encodes CDR1 SQVTM and CDR2 ANQGSEA. The ends were cut back, 3 bases at V and 3 bases at J, with 8 bases in the middle. This CDR3 contains 13 residues.

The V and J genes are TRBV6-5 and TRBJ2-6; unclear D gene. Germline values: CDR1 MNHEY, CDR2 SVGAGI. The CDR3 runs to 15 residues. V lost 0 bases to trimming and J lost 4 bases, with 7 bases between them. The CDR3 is CASSYSYRGANVLTF. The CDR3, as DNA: TGTGCCAGCAGTTACTCGTATCGAGGGGCCAACGTCCTGACTTTC.

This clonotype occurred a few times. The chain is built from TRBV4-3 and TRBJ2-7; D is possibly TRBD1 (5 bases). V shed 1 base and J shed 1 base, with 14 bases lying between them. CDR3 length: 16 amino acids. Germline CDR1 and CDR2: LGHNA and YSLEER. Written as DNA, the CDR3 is TGCGCCAGCAGCCAAGGGGGCGACGCCAGGTCCTACGAGCAGTACTTC. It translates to CASSQGGDARSYEQYF.

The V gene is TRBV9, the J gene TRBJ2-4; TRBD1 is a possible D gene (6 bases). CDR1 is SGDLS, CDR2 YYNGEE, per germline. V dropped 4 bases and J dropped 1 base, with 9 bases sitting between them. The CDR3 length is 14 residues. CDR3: CASSPTGAKNIQYF. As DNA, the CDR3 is TGTGCCAGCAGCCCTACAGGGGCCAAAAACATTCAGTACTTC.

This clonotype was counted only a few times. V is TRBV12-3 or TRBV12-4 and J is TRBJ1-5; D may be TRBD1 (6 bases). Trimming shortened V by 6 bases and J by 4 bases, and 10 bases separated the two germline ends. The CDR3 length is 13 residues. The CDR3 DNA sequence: TGTGCCAGCAGCCACGGGACAAATCAGCCCCAGCATTTT. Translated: CASSHGTNQPQHF.

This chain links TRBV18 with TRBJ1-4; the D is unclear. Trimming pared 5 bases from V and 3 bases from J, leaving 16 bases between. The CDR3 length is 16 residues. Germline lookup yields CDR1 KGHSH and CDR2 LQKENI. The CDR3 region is CASSSSNTESNEKLFF. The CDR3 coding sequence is TGTGCCAGCTCATCCTCGAATACAGAGTCTAATGAAAAACTGTTTTTT.